This TCR beta chain was sequenced during a study of T-cell memory formation after mild COVID-19. Study-level information: TCR clusters were mostly confined to one donor each. Findings of the study overall: Nothing confirmed that second-wave clones peaking on day 37 were specific for SARS-CoV-2. Memory sampled before infection contained some responding clones, suggesting cross-reactive memory joined.

Employing constant-segment primers, 5'RACE generated TCR alpha and TCR beta cDNA libraries bearing sample barcodes and UMIs. MiXCR, run by TCRdb on the 5' RACE reads, gives a single entry per CDR3 protein. The sample carries 350,000 to 450,000 distinct CDR3 sequences, 15% to 20% recorded once. Regarding this clonotype: As yet, its antigen is unknown.

V shed 7 bases, J shed 4 bases, and the junction held 12 bases outside the gene matches. The CDR3 contains 16 residues. CDR1 is SGHTA, CDR2 FQGNSA, per germline. V usage is TRBV7-2 and J usage is TRBJ2-2; 7 bases align to TRBD1. This clonotype originated in an adult woman who had mild COVID-19 (a few samples of this study predate the infection). Cell type and time point are not known. The sample comprised PBMCs or a T cell subset sorted from them (not recorded which). Here the CDR3 reads CASTPEGQARTGELFF. The CDR3 nucleotides read TGTGCCAGCACCCCCGAAGGACAGGCCCGCACCGGGGAGCTGTTTTTT.